One TCR beta chain is described in this entry. Its antigen is not identified. The J segment lost 4 bases and the V segment lost 0 bases, leaving 4 bases of the junction unmatched. In germline, CDR1 is LNHNV, CDR2 YYDKDF (reference sequence). CDR3 length: 16 residues. MiXCR was run by TCRdb on the 5' RACE reads, yielding one entry per CDR3 protein. The sample yields 50,000 to 65,000 distinct CDR3 sequences, around 26% seen once. Study-wide results and caveats: The larger-cohort validation was restricted to a single TCR beta V-J rearrangement rather than whole repertoires.

Material: tumor-infiltrating memory CD4+ T cells sorted from the breast tumor. Subset reported: memory CD4+ T cells, CD4+CD45RO+CD25-. The J gene is TRBJ2-3, the V gene TRBV15; TRBD1 agrees at 10 bases. This sequence was found in a female donor with breast cancer. CDR3 sequence (DNA): TGTGCCACCAGCAGAGATGGGGGACAGGGGTCAGATACGCAGTATTTT. Amino acid sequence: CATSRDGGQGSDTQYF. Full variable domain (remainder filled in from reference TRBV15 and TRBJ2-3): DAMVIQNPRYQVTQFGKPVTLSCSQTLNHNVMYWYQQKSSQAPKLLFHYYDKDFNNEADTPDNFQSRRPNTSFCFLDIRSPGLGDTAMYLCATSRDGGQGSDTQYFGPGTRLTVL.